The source of this TCR beta chain is a study of T cells after yellow fever vaccination. Findings and limits, study-wide: Though weaker, the secondary response peaked faster, on day 5 versus 15.

Making TCR cDNA involved 5'RACE template switching, which added UMIs and a universal primer site. TCRdb ran MiXCR on the 5' RACE reads and lists one entry per CDR3 protein. Of 300,000 to 450,000 distinct CDR3 sequences listed, about 6% are singletons. Comment on this clonotype: Its antigen is as yet unknown.

The clonotype comes from a man aged 25 to 45 who received the YFV17D yellow fever vaccine. Material: PBMCs, obtained 5 days after the yellow fever booster vaccination.

This CDR3 is CASTPLGTSGTNEQFF. DNA for the CDR3: TGTGCCAGCACTCCTTTGGGGACTAGCGGGACCAATGAGCAGTTCTTC. This rearrangement joins TRBV12-3 or TRBV12-4 to TRBJ2-1; TRBD2 matches at 13 bases. V gave up 7 bases and J gave up 6 bases; unmatched junction bases: 9. This CDR3 is built from 16 residues.